The sequence of this TCR beta chain was determined in a study of shared clonotypes between healthy human individuals. Naive CD8 cells, CD45RO-negative and positively selected for CCR7, excluded terminally differentiated effector memory CD45RA+ cells. Trimming took off 3 bases at V and 0 bases at J, with 9 bases between the two ends. Germline loops: CDR1 MNHNS, CDR2 SASEGT. CDR3 length equals 14 residues. Profiled with immunoSEQ multiplex PCR; TCRdb holds only in-frame clones, not every one. The sample consists of just over 2,000,000 clones, roughly 95% of them appearing once. The TCR was taken from a man between 18 and 29 years old in good health. The rearrangement links TRBV6-1 to TRBJ2-7, with D tentatively TRBD2 (6 bases). Sequenced material: naive CD8+ T cells sorted from blood. In DNA, the CDR3 is TGTGCCAGCAGTGAGGGGGACTCCTCCTACGAGCAGTACTTC. The encoded protein is CASSEGDSSYEQYF.